This T cell receptor beta chain was captured by sequencing in a study of technical replicates of blood from a handful of donors. Some clones are missing from TCRdb's copy, which holds only in-frame ones; the method was immunoSEQ multiplex PCR. The table lists nearly 80,000 clones, 85% to 95% of them singletons, with 0.41% in the top ten. The CDR3 runs 13 residues. The germline CDR1 and CDR2 sequences are SGHNT and YYREEE (reference sequence). Trimming left V 0 bases short and J 7 bases short, with 10 bases between. The sample taken for sequencing was T cells isolated from PBMCs. The J gene is TRBJ1-1, the V gene TRBV5-4; D ambiguous. This TCR was recovered from a human donor in good health. The CDR3 here is CASSLAPPGEAFF. The CDR3 DNA reads TGTGCCAGCAGCTTGGCTCCGCCGGGTGAAGCTTTCTTT.